The rows below give T cell receptor beta chains drawn from one sample of a study of OX40 agonist ivuxolimab in advanced cancers. Profiling relied on immunoSEQ multiplex PCR, and the TCRdb table lists in-frame clones only, not all of them. Of tens of thousands of clones in the sample, around 90% were seen once. The specimen comprised CD4+ or CD8+ T cells sorted from blood, sampled in a trial of the OX40 agonist ivuxolimab. Receptor source: an adult with an advanced solid tumor such as melanoma, head and neck, liver or kidney cancer. The CDR3 runs from the conserved cysteine through the conserved F or W. The D gene is left open where the match is weak. Where a row states a size, it is once, few, many or the class of an expanded clone; other rows omit it.

TRBV19	TRBJ2-2	-	-	12	CASSLNTGELFF	TGTGCCAGTAGTTTAAACACCGGGGAGCTGTTTTTT
TRBV29-1	TRBJ2-2	-	TRBD2	17	CSVKSRLAGGDTGELFF	TGCAGCGTCAAGAGCCGACTAGCGGGAGGGGACACCGGGGAGCTGTTTTTT
TRBV6-6	TRBJ2-7	-	-	13	CASSYSGTYEQYF	TGTGCCAGCAGTTACTCTGGAACCTACGAGCAGTACTTC
TRBV6-1	TRBJ1-2	-	TRBD1	17	CASSENRDRGRNYGYTF	TGTGCCAGCAGTGAAAATAGGGACAGGGGGCGAAACTATGGCTACACCTTC
TRBV7-8	TRBJ1-2	-	-	15	CASSAGAGRHYGYTF	TGTGCCAGCAGCGCGGGCGCAGGACGACACTATGGCTACACCTTC
TRBV15	TRBJ2-2	-	-	14	CATSIRVATGELFF	TGTGCCACCAGTATCAGGGTAGCCACCGGGGAGCTGTTTTTT
TRBV5-4	TRBJ2-3	-	-	15	CASSFDTLRTDTQYF	TGTGCCAGCAGTTTCGACACTCTCAGAACAGATACGCAGTATTTT
TRBV5-5	TRBJ1-5	medium-sized	TRBD1	13	CASSQTGSQPQHF	TGTGCCAGCAGCCAGACAGGGTCGCAGCCCCAGCATTTT
TRBV7-2	TRBJ1-1	-	-	16	CASSLGAGLMNTEAFF	TGTGCCAGCAGCTTAGGGGCAGGGTTAATGAACACTGAAGCTTTCTTT
TRBV6-1	TRBJ2-2	-	-	11	CASHRAGELFF	TGTGCCAGCCACAGAGCCGGGGAGCTGTTTTTT
TRBV5-1	TRBJ1-1	-	-	13	CASSDRGDTEAFF	TGCGCCAGCAGCGATCGGGGGGACACTGAAGCTTTCTTT
TRBV28	TRBJ2-7	-	-	17	CASIGRGGGGFPYEQYF	TGTGCCAGCATAGGGCGAGGAGGGGGAGGTTTCCCCTACGAGCAGTACTTC
TRBV28	TRBJ1-1	once	TRBD1	14	CASSGQGGNTEAFF	TGTGCCAGCAGTGGACAGGGAGGGAACACTGAAGCTTTCTTT
TRBV4-1	TRBJ2-5	-	-	16	CASSQVVGAQPETQYF	TGCGCCAGCAGCCAAGTCGTCGGGGCTCAACCAGAGACCCAGTACTTC
TRBV29-1	TRBJ2-2	-	-	12	CSVGRKAGELFF	TGCAGCGTTGGACGAAAGGCCGGGGAGCTGTTTTTT
TRBV4-2	TRBJ2-7	-	-	15	CASSQASTPSYEQYF	TGTGCCAGCAGCCAAGCCTCGACCCCCTCCTACGAGCAGTACTTC
TRBV7-7	TRBJ2-5	-	TRBD1	14	CASSENRGQETQYF	TGTGCTAGCAGCGAAAACAGGGGTCAAGAGACCCAGTACTTC
TRBV28	TRBJ2-5	-	TRBD1	15	CASSSSYRGRETQYF	TGTGCCAGCAGTTCGAGTTACAGGGGGAGGGAGACCCAGTACTTC
TRBV6-6	TRBJ2-1	-	-	16	CASSYMGGDSPREQFF	TGTGCCAGCAGTTACATGGGGGGAGATAGTCCAAGGGAGCAGTTCTTC
TRBV9	TRBJ2-1	once	-	13	CASSRSGYNEQFF	TGTGCCAGCAGCCGTAGTGGCTACAATGAGCAGTTCTTC
TRBV10-3	TRBJ1-1	few	-	13	CAISPRGYTEAFF	TGTGCCATCAGTCCGAGGGGATACACTGAAGCTTTCTTT
TRBV7-2	TRBJ1-5	-	TRBD1	15	CASSLTGGVGQPQHF	TGTGCCAGCAGCCTCACAGGGGGCGTGGGTCAGCCCCAGCATTTT
TRBV10-3	TRBJ2-7	few	TRBD2	14	CAISSREGVDEQYF	TGTGCCATCAGTAGTCGGGAGGGTGTGGACGAGCAGTACTTC
TRBV6-5	TRBJ1-2	-	-	16	CASSYSTSKALAGYTF	TGTGCCAGCAGTTACTCGACTTCAAAGGCTCTGGCTGGCTACACCTTC
TRBV15	TRBJ2-5	-	-	15	CATSRGDPTGETQYF	TGTGCCACCAGCAGAGGGGACCCCACAGGGGAGACCCAGTACTTC
TRBV15	TRBJ2-4	few	-	15	CATSRSWGSGNIQYF	TGTGCCACCAGCAGAAGTTGGGGGAGTGGGAACATTCAGTACTTC
TRBV4-2	TRBJ2-7	once	-	14	CASSQDKGLGEQYF	TGTGCCAGCAGCCAAGATAAGGGATTGGGCGAGCAGTACTTC
TRBV4-2	TRBJ1-1	-	-	13	CASSSTLVSEAFF	TGTGCCAGCAGCTCAACCCTGGTTTCGGAAGCTTTCTTT
TRBV7-2	TRBJ1-1	once	TRBD1	14	CASSPRDRTGEAFF	TGTGCCAGCAGCCCTCGGGACAGGACGGGAGAAGCTTTCTTT
TRBV19	TRBJ2-2	-	TRBD1	16	CASSSRDRGTGGELFF	TGTGCCAGTAGTTCCCGGGACAGGGGAACTGGCGGGGAGCTGTTTTTT
TRBV27	TRBJ2-7	-	TRBD2	23	CASSLYPRVEGLAGGAWSYEQYF	TGTGCCAGCAGTTTATACCCCCGGGTAGAAGGACTAGCGGGAGGGGCTTGGTCCTACGAGCAGTACTTC
TRBV7-3	TRBJ2-2	few	TRBD1	14	CASSGTGSTGELFF	TGTGCCAGCAGCGGGACAGGGAGCACCGGGGAGCTGTTTTTT
TRBV6-1	TRBJ1-1	-	-	15	CASPRIETGNTEAFF	TGTGCCAGCCCCAGGATAGAGACAGGAAACACTGAAGCTTTCTTT
TRBV19	TRBJ1-1	-	-	16	CASSIVWRGAKTEAFF	TGTGCCAGTAGTATAGTATGGCGGGGGGCCAAAACTGAAGCTTTCTTT
TRBV12-2	TRBJ2-7	-	-	21	CASRPQRRGLAGGPGPYEQYF	TGTGCAAGTCGCCCCCAAAGGCGTGGACTAGCGGGAGGGCCTGGGCCCTACGAGCAGTACTTC
TRBV5-8	TRBJ2-2	once	-	17	CASPFGQGQVFTGELFF	TGTGCCAGCCCATTCGGCCAGGGACAAGTTTTCACCGGGGAGCTGTTTTTT
TRBV18	TRBJ2-5	-	-	10	CASSQETQYF	TGTGCCAGCTCACAGGAGACCCAGTACTTC
TRBV4-1	TRBJ2-2	-	TRBD2	16	CASSQAAGSNTGELFF	TGCGCCAGCAGCCAGGCAGCGGGGTCGAACACCGGGGAGCTGTTTTTT
TRBV5-1	TRBJ2-3	-	-	15	CASSGGHERGDTQYF	TGCGCCAGCAGCGGGGGACACGAACGTGGCGATACGCAGTATTTT
TRBV5-1	TRBJ1-3	once	-	15	CASSLVGADGNTIYF	TGCGCCAGCAGCTTGGTGGGGGCCGATGGAAACACCATATATTTT
TRBV19	TRBJ1-5	-	-	14	CASTSIRSNQPQHF	TGTGCCAGTACGAGCATTAGGAGCAATCAGCCCCAGCATTTT
TRBV7-2	TRBJ2-7	-	TRBD2	15	CASRLTSGRQYEQYF	TGTGCCAGCAGATTGACTAGCGGGAGACAGTACGAGCAGTACTTC
TRBV7-9	TRBJ2-4	-	-	16	CASSSLSVREQNIQYF	TGTGCCAGCAGCTCCCTCAGTGTCCGTGAGCAAAACATTCAGTACTTC
TRBV7-2	TRBJ1-5	-	-	13	CASSQAAYQPQHF	TGTGCCAGCAGCCAGGCAGCATATCAGCCCCAGCATTTT
TRBV18	TRBJ2-7	-	-	14	CASSRSDRAGEQYF	TGTGCCAGCTCCCGGTCCGACAGGGCGGGAGAGCAGTACTTC
TRBV18	TRBJ2-3	once	-	14	CASSPLAVTDTQYF	TGTGCCAGCTCACCACTTGCTGTCACAGATACGCAGTATTTT
TRBV7-9	TRBJ2-7	-	TRBD1	14	CASSSGQFSYEQYF	TGTGCCAGCAGCTCGGGACAGTTCTCCTACGAGCAGTACTTC
TRBV7-9	TRBJ1-5	-	-	13	CASSARSNQPQHF	TGTGCCAGCAGCGCCCGAAGCAATCAGCCCCAGCATTTT
TRBV28	TRBJ1-2	-	TRBD1	14	CASSTGGTSYGYTF	TGTGCCAGCAGTACAGGGGGAACGAGCTATGGCTACACCTTC
TRBV30	TRBJ1-3	once	-	13	CAWSGPLGNTIYF	TGTGCCTGGAGTGGCCCTCTTGGAAACACCATATATTTT
TRBV28	TRBJ2-3	-	-	14	CASPPPGGTDTQYF	TGTGCCAGCCCTCCTCCCGGGGGCACAGATACGCAGTATTTT
TRBV7-6	TRBJ2-2	-	-	15	CASSLSRMGAGELFF	TGTGCCAGCAGCTTATCCAGGATGGGGGCCGGGGAGCTGTTTTTT
TRBV15	TRBJ1-2	-	-	15	CASQNTTGMNYGYTF	TGTGCCTCCCAAAATACCACAGGGATGAACTATGGCTACACCTTC
TRBV2	TRBJ2-1	-	-	13	CASSAAQGGEQFF	TGTGCCAGCAGTGCCGCCCAGGGCGGTGAGCAGTTCTTC
TRBV9	TRBJ2-5	-	-	18	CASSVARGRGRSEETQYF	TGTGCCAGCAGCGTAGCCCGGGGGAGGGGGCGATCGGAAGAGACCCAGTACTTC
TRBV5-1	TRBJ2-3	-	TRBD2	18	CASSLVSSGRASADTQYF	TGCGCCAGCAGCTTGGTGTCTAGCGGGAGGGCCTCGGCAGATACGCAGTATTTT
TRBV28	TRBJ2-7	-	TRBD2	17	CASRILTSGGGLYEQYF	TGTGCCAGCAGAATACTCACTAGCGGGGGGGGTCTATACGAGCAGTACTTC